This T cell receptor beta chain was retrieved from a study of CD8 T cells in ankylosing spondylitis. Study conclusions and caveats: Earlier studies detected some motif variants in reactive arthritis synovial fluid and blood. About 8 highly homologous variants made up a TCR beta motif that seemed to typify ankylosing spondylitis blood.

MiXCR was run by TCRdb on the 5' RACE reads, yielding one entry per CDR3 protein. The table includes roughly 700,000 distinct CDR3 sequences, around 20% detected once. A note on this clonotype: What it recognizes is unknown.

This CDR3 has 16 amino acids. The ends lost 5 bases at V and 5 bases at J; junction bases unmatched: 9. From germline, CDR1 is MDHEN and CDR2 SYDVKM. This sequence originates from a male donor with ankylosing spondylitis. The rearrangement uses TRBV28 and TRBJ2-3, with 11 bases aligning to TRBD2. Material for sequencing was blood, either unsorted or a sorted T cell fraction (not recorded which). CDR3 DNA sequence: TGTGCCAGCAGTACTAGCGGGAGTGGGAAATTAGATACGCAGTATTTT. This translates into CASSTSGSGKLDTQYF.